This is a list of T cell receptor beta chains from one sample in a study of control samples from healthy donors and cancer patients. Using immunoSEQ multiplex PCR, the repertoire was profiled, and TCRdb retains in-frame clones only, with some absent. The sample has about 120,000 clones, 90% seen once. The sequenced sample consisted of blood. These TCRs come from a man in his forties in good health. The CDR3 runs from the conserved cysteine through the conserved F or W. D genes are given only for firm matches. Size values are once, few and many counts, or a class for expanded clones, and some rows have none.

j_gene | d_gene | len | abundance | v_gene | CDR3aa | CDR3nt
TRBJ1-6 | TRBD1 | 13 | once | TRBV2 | CASSGQGGSPLHF | TGTGCCAGCAGCGGACAGGGAGGTTCACCCCTCCACTTT
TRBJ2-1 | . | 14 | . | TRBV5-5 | CASSRSTSYNEQFF | TGTGCCAGCAGCCGGTCCACCTCCTACAATGAGCAGTTCTTC
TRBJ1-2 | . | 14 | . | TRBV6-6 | CASSRGQGLEGYTF | TGTGCCAGCAGCCGCGGCCAGGGCCTGGAGGGCTACACCTTC
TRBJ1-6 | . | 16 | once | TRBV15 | CATSRDLGRLNSPLHF | TGTGCCACCAGCAGAGATTTGGGCAGACTTAATTCACCCCTCCACTTT
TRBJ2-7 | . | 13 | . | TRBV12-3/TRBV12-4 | CASSLIGLGTEYF | TGTGCCAGCAGTTTAATAGGTTTAGGGACGGAGTACTTC
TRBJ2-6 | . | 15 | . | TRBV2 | CASRDTRSGANVLTF | TGTGCCAGCAGGGACACCCGCTCTGGGGCCAACGTCCTGACTTTC
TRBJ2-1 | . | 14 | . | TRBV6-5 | CASTTPSEENEQFF | TGTGCCAGCACGACCCCAAGTGAGGAGAATGAGCAGTTCTTC
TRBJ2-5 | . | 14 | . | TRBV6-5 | CASRTDYSAKTQYF | TGTGCCAGCAGGACTGATTATAGTGCGAAGACCCAGTACTTC
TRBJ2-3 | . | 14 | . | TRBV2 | CASSVRGGTDTQYF | TGTGCCAGCAGTGTACGTGGGGGCACAGATACGCAGTATTTT
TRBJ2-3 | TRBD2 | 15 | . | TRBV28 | CASSLTSGGTDTQYF | TGTGCCAGCAGTTTAACTAGCGGGGGCACAGATACGCAGTATTTT
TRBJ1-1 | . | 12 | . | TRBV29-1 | CSVDIHGTEAFF | TGCAGCGTTGATATTCATGGGACTGAAGCTTTCTTT
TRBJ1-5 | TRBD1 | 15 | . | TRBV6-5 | CASRAGTGGNQPQHF | TGTGCCAGCAGGGCTGGGACAGGGGGAAATCAGCCCCAGCATTTT
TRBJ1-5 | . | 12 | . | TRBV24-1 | CATSDPNQPQHF | TGTGCCACCAGTGATCCTAATCAGCCCCAGCATTTT
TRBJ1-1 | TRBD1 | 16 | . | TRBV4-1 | CASSHGSKGAITEAFF | TGCGCCAGCAGCCACGGCTCTAAGGGGGCTATCACTGAAGCTTTCTTT
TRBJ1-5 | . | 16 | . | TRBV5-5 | CASSLFLGGSNQPQHF | TGTGCCAGCAGCTTGTTTCTCGGGGGTTCCAATCAGCCCCAGCATTTT
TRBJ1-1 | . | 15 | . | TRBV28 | CASSPPQGMNTEAFF | TGTGCCAGCAGCCCTCCGCAGGGCATGAACACTGAAGCTTTCTTT
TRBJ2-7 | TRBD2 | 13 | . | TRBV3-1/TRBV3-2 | CASSQDGRGATNF | TGTGCCAGCAGCCAAGACGGGCGGGGGGCTACTAACTTC
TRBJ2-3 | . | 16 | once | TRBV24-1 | CATSDPRRTITDTQYF | TGTGCCACCAGTGATCCCCGGAGGACGATCACAGATACGCAGTATTTT
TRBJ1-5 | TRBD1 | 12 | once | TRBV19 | CASGQGNQPQHF | TGTGCCAGCGGACAGGGCAATCAGCCCCAGCATTTT
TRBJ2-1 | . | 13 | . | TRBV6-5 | CAAGSGSYNEQFF | TGTGCCGCAGGGAGTGGTTCCTACAATGAGCAGTTCTTC
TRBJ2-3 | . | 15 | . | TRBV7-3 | CASSLLPESTDTQYF | TGTGCCAGCAGCTTATTGCCGGAAAGCACAGATACGCAGTATTTT
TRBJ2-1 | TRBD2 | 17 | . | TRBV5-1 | CASSLPSGGRSFHEQFF | TGCGCCAGCAGCCTCCCTAGCGGGGGCAGGTCTTTCCATGAGCAGTTCTTC
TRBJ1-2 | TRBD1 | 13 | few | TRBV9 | CASSPRTGYGYTF | TGTGCCAGCAGCCCCCGGACAGGGTATGGCTACACCTTC
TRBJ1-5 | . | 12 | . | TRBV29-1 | CSVAGGGQPQHF | TGCAGCGTTGCCGGTGGGGGTCAGCCCCAGCATTTT
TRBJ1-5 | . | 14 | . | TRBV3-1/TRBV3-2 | CASSPTANNQPQHF | TGTGCCAGCAGCCCGACAGCAAACAATCAGCCCCAGCATTTT
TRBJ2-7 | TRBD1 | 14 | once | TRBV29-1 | CSVSYRGVGYEQYF | TGCAGCGTATCCTACAGGGGGGTGGGGTACGAGCAGTACTTC
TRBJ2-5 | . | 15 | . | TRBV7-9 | CASSLTSAVGETQYF | TGTGCCAGCAGCTTAACCAGCGCCGTGGGGGAGACCCAGTACTTC
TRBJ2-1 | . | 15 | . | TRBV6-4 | CASKSVAASNGEQFF | TGTGCCAGCAAGTCTGTAGCGGCTTCTAACGGTGAGCAGTTCTTC
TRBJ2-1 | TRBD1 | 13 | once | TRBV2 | CATRDRGAGEQFF | TGTGCCACCCGGGACAGGGGAGCAGGTGAGCAGTTCTTC
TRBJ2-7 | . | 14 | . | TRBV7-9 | CASSQGQPPYEQYF | TGTGCCAGCAGCCAAGGACAGCCACCCTACGAGCAGTACTTC
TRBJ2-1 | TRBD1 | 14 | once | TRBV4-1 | CASSQNRDRAEQFF | TGCGCCAGCAGCCAAAACCGGGACAGGGCTGAGCAGTTCTTC